Sequencing of this TCR beta chain was carried out in a study of shared clonotypes between healthy human individuals. Positively selected for CCR7, the CD45RO-negative cells used as naive CD8 cells excluded terminally differentiated effector memory CD45RA+ cells. The CDR3 is 13 amino acids. Germline V gene lookup returns CDR1 SQVTM and CDR2 ANQGSEA. Trimming cost V 0 bases and J 4 bases, with 9 bases left between them. Each PCR replicate from the sorted subsets contained around 0.2 ug DNA, which is around 30,000 T cell genomes. The table came from immunoSEQ multiplex PCR; TCRdb's copy has only in-frame clones and leaves some out. This sample carries about 2.1 million clones, about 93% of them seen once, and the ten largest clones take around 1.8%.

This sequence was found in a man younger than 35 in good health. Some clones in this sample may be carry-over from other donors' samples. The sample comprised naive CD8+ T cells from PBMCs. The chain is built from TRBV29-1 and TRBJ1-2; D is unclear. The CDR3 DNA sequence: TGCAGCGTTGAAGAGACGGAGGCCTATGGCTACACCTTC. Protein product: CSVEETEAYGYTF.